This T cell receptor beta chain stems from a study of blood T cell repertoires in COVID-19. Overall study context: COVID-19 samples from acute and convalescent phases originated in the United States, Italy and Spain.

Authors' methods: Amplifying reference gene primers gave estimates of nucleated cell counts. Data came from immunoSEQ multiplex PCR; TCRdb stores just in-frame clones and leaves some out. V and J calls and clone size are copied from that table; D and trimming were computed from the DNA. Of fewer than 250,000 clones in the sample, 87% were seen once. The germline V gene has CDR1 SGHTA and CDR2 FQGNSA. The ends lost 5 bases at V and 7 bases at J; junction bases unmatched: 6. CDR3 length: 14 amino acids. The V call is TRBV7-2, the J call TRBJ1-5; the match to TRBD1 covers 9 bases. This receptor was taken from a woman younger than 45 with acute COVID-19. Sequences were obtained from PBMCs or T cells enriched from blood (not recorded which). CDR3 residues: CASSPWTGEQPQHF. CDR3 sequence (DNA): TGTGCCAGCAGCCCCTGGACAGGGGAACAGCCCCAGCATTTT. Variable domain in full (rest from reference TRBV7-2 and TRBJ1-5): GAGVSQSPSNKVTEKGKDVELRCDPISGHTALYWYRQSLGQGLEFLIYFQGNSAPDKSGLPSDRFSAERTGGSVSTLTIQRTQQEDSAVYLCASSPWTGEQPQHFGDGTRLSIL.